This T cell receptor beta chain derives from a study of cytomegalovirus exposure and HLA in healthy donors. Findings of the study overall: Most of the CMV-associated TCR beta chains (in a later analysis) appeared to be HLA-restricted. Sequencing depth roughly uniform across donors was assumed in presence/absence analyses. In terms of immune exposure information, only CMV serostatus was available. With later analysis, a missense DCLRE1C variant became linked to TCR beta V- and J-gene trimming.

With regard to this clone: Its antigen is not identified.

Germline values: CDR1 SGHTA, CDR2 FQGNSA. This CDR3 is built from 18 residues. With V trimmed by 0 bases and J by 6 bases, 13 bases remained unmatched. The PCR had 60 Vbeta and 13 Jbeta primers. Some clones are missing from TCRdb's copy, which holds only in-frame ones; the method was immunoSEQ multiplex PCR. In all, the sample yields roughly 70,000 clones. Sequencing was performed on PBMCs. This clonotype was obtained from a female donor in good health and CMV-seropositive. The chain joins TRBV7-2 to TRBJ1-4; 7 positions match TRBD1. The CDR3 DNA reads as TGTGCCAGCAGCTTAGCGTCCGTTTCCGGGACAGAGGATGAAAAACTGTTTTTT. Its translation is CASSLASVSGTEDEKLFF.